This T cell receptor (beta chain) was documented in a study of blood T cell repertoires in COVID-19. The wider study: Among Cohort 3 donors, those recovered had two negative PCRs, clearance, or symptom resolution. The analysed material was cDNA or gDNA that came from T cells, B-cell-depleted T cells, or PBMCs.

CDR1 is SGHVS, CDR2 FQNEAQ, per germline. This CDR3 is 16 amino acids long. Trimming pared 5 bases from V and 1 base from J, leaving 16 bases between. Profiled with immunoSEQ multiplex PCR; TCRdb holds only in-frame clones, not every one. The table records under 400,000 clones, 87% of them present only once. This clone showed up just a few times. This receptor was taken from a man aged 40-55 years in a cohort exposed to, infected with or recovered from COVID-19 (not recorded which). The chain uses TRBV7-8 and TRBJ2-3, with D possibly TRBD1 on 5 matching bases. The sequencing sample was made of PBMCs or T cells enriched from blood (not recorded which). The CDR3 DNA reads as TGTGCCAGCAGCACCAGGCTTAGGGGCCGCACAGATACGCAGTATTTT. This sequence encodes CASSTRLRGRTDTQYF.